The rows below give T cell receptor beta chains drawn from one sample of a study of T cells expressing NK-cell markers. TCRdb processed the 5' RACE reads again and assigns one entry to each CDR3 protein, with no DNA. The sample data list about 260,000 distinct CDR3 sequences. The sequenced material came from blood T cells: a sorted CD56 or NKG2C T cell subset, CD4+ or CD8+ T cells, or bulk PBMC T cells (not recorded which). Receptors originate from a man younger than 30 in good health. Each CDR3 is given with its conserved first and last residue. Fields, in order: J gene, V gene, CDR3 protein.

>TRBJ1-1|TRBV25-1
CASSPRGRGNTEAFF
>TRBJ1-1|TRBV27
CASSLGQVGGTEAFF
>TRBJ2-1|TRBV4-2
CASSHKGGSSYNEQFF
>TRBJ2-7|TRBV7-2
CASSIGSGQKYYEQYF
>TRBJ1-3|TRBV15
CATSGGTAGNTIYF
>TRBJ2-1|TRBV12-3/TRBV12-4
CASSLWAADEQFF
>TRBJ2-2|TRBV19
CASQQGLSGELFF
>TRBJ1-6|TRBV20-1
CSARTGGAYNSPLHF
>TRBJ2-7|TRBV20-1
CSARDPYAGEQYF
>TRBJ2-3|TRBV4-1
CASSQSDREDTQYF
>TRBJ2-1|TRBV11-2
CASSFRIGYRQNEQFF
>TRBJ2-7|TRBV4-3
CASSQIAPTRAYEQYF
>TRBJ2-3|TRBV5-1
CASSLELGETDTQYF
>TRBJ2-1|TRBV20-1
CSARAGVTNEQFF
>TRBJ1-2|TRBV27
CASSSLPYYGYTF
>TRBJ2-1|TRBV20-1
CSASSPVSYNEQFF
>TRBJ2-3|TRBV6-1
CATNGAGTSTDTQYF
>TRBJ2-2|TRBV29-1
CSVGKGLGRPGELFF
>TRBJ2-5|TRBV5-1
CASSLEQGLETQYF
>TRBJ2-3|TRBV20-1
CSAGDVSTDTQYF
>TRBJ2-7|TRBV20-1
CSALTSGRAVYEQYF
>TRBJ2-2|TRBV10-3
CAISARSGTGATGELFF
>TRBJ2-2|TRBV7-2
CASSLAARDSGELFF
>TRBJ1-1|TRBV12-3/TRBV12-4
CASSLDRQVHEAFF
>TRBJ2-2|TRBV20-1
CSARVPKGSGELFF
>TRBJ2-3|TRBV20-1
CSADHGTSGSPDTQYF
>TRBJ2-3|TRBV7-6
CASSLGAAGFTDTQYF
>TRBJ2-6|TRBV10-3
CATTGTGKDSGANVLTF
>TRBJ2-7|TRBV12-3/TRBV12-4
CASSLSGRGFIEQYF
>TRBJ2-7|TRBV29-1
CSVEDRGLAGGWEQYF
>TRBJ1-5|TRBV5-1
CASSPWLNQPQHF
>TRBJ1-2|TRBV28
CASSSLSLGSRLNYGYTF
>TRBJ2-6|TRBV12-3/TRBV12-4
CASSSPGTGVSGANVLTF
>TRBJ1-2|TRBV29-1
CSVVGTDGYTF
>TRBJ2-7|TRBV11-2
CASSLDPVTNEQYF
>TRBJ2-6|TRBV2
CASRDSLRSGANVLTF
>TRBJ2-7|TRBV29-1
CSVDATGGDEQYF
>TRBJ1-3|TRBV12-3/TRBV12-4
CASSLGRGRSGNTIYF
>TRBJ2-1|TRBV30
CAWSPLTGGNRNEQFF
>TRBJ1-1|TRBV6-2/TRBV6-3
CASSPAWTENTEAFF
>TRBJ1-5|TRBV12-3/TRBV12-4
CASSLLTVSGQPQHF
>TRBJ2-5|TRBV4-2
CASSQVRPIGRIETQYF